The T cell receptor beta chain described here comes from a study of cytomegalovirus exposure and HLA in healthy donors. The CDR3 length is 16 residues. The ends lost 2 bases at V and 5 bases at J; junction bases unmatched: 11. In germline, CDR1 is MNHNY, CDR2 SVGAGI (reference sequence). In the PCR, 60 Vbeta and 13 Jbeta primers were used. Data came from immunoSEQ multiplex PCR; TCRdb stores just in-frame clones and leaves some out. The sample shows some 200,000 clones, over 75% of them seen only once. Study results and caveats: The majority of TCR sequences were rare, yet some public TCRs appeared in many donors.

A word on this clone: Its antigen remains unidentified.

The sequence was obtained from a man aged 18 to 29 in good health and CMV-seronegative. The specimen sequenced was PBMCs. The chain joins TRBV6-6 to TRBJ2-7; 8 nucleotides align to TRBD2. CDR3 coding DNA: TGTGCCAGCAGTTACCTTCCCGGGACTAGTAAGCACGAGCAGTACTTC. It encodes CASSYLPGTSKHEQYF.